A single sample is the source of the 16 T cell receptor beta chains below, sequenced in a study of T cell responses to AZD1222 COVID-19 vaccine. Produced via immunoSEQ multiplex PCR; TCRdb's table is partial and in-frame only. This table holds 110,000 or so clones, around nine tenths found once. The sequences come from peripheral blood, collected 28 days after the second AZD1222 dose. The receptors here all came from an adult who received the AZD1222 COVID-19 vaccine.

V usage is TRBV4-2 and J usage is TRBJ2-1; TRBD2 aligns across 7 bases. V gave up 0 bases and J gave up 7 bases; unmatched junction bases: 15. This CDR3 is built from 18 residues. Looked up from germline, CDR1 is LGHNA and CDR2 is YNFKEQ. The CDR3 DNA sequence: TGTGCCAGCAGCCAAGAACCGTTTGTAGCTAGCGGTACGAATGAGCAGTTCTTC. Amino acid sequence: CASSQEPFVASGTNEQFF.

The V call is TRBV12-3 or TRBV12-4, the J call TRBJ1-1; D unresolved. The CDR3 is 12 residues long. V was trimmed by 5 bases and J by 7 bases, leaving 11 bases between them. The CDR3 region is CASSPPVGEAFF. In DNA form, the CDR3 reads TGTGCCAGCAGTCCCCCCGTGGGTGAAGCTTTCTTT.

The chain is built from TRBV5-1 and TRBJ1-2; the match to TRBD1 covers 8 bases. Germline V CDR1 and CDR2: SGHRS, YFSETQ. The CDR3 totals 14 residues. The J segment lost 3 bases and the V segment lost 7 bases, leaving 8 bases of the junction unmatched. Here the CDR3 DNA reads TGCGCCAGCTCCCGTACGGGACAGGACTATGGCTACACCTTC. It codes for CASSRTGQDYGYTF.

This chain uses TRBV25-1 with TRBJ2-7, with 7 nucleotides matching TRBD1. Germline V lookup: CDR1 MGHDK, CDR2 SYGVNS. The CDR3 covers 15 residues. V shed 4 bases, J shed 2 bases, and the junction held 8 bases outside the gene matches. CDR3 bases: TGTGCCAGCAGTGCCGGAGGACAGGTGGCCTACGAGCAGTACTTC. This codes for CASSAGGQVAYEQYF.

The rearrangement uses TRBV19 and TRBJ1-6; 9 nucleotides agree with TRBD1. Germline lookup yields CDR1 LNHDA and CDR2 SQIVND (reference sequence). Germline trimming cut 6 bases from V and 8 bases from J; bases unmatched to any gene: 8. The CDR3 loop spans 15 amino acids. CDR3 bases: TGTGCCAGTAGAGCGAGGGGACAGGGTTATTCACCCCTCCACTTT. Translating it yields CASRARGQGYSPLHF. Using reference TRBV19 and TRBJ1-6 for the parts outside the CDR3, the full variable domain is DGGITQSPKYLFRKEGQNVTLSCEQNLNHDAMYWYRQDPGQGLRLIYYSQIVNDFQKGDIAEGYSVSREKKESFPLTVTSAQKNPTAFYLCASRARGQGYSPLHFGNGTRLTVT.

This clone has just one count. The chain uses TRBV5-1 and TRBJ2-5; the D gene is possibly TRBD1 (6 bases). Trimming took off 2 bases at V and 4 bases at J, with 6 bases between the two ends. The CDR3 is 12 amino acids. Germline values: CDR1 SGHRS, CDR2 YFSETQ. The CDR3 loop is CASSLQGETQYF. The CDR3 nucleotides are TGCGCCAGCAGCTTACAGGGAGAGACCCAGTACTTC. The full variable domain, in which reference TRBV5-1 and TRBJ2-5 provide the parts outside the CDR3, is KAGVTQTPRYLIKTRGQQVTLSCSPISGHRSVSWYQQTPGQGLQFLFEYFSETQRNKGNFPGRFSGRQFSNSRSEMNVSTLELGDSALYLCASSLQGETQYFGPGTRLLVL.

The chain couples TRBV6-2 or TRBV6-3 to TRBJ2-1; 9 bases are shared with TRBD2. This CDR3 has 17 amino acids. With 4 bases clipped from V and 5 bases from J, the junction kept 12 bases outside the gene matches. Per the germline V gene, CDR1 is MNHEY and CDR2 is SVGEGT. The chain's CDR3 is CASSSRAGGPSDNEQFF. The CDR3 DNA follows: TGTGCCAGCAGTTCCCGGGCGGGAGGGCCTTCTGACAATGAGCAGTTCTTC.

The chain combines TRBV9 with TRBJ2-7; no definite D call. In germline, CDR1 is SGDLS, CDR2 YYNGEE. The V end was cut by 5 bases, the J end by 4 bases, with 16 bases between. The CDR3 spans 14 residues. As DNA, the CDR3 is TGTGCCAGCAGTCTGAGCCCGGGTGGGTACGAGCAGTACTTC. Amino acid sequence: CASSLSPGGYEQYF.

V and J are TRBV7-6 and TRBJ2-1, with 9 positions matching TRBD2. The length of the CDR3 is 16 residues. CDR1 is SGHVS, CDR2 FNYEAQ, per germline. With 5 bases clipped from V and 8 bases from J, the junction kept 13 bases outside the gene matches. CDR3 coding DNA: TGTGCCAGCAGCCGGAGTAGTGGCGGGAGGGCCCATGAGCAGTTCTTC. This translates into CASSRSSGGRAHEQFF.

The sample holds one count of this clone. The chain recombines TRBV3-1 (or the pseudogene TRBV3-2) with TRBJ1-6; D may be TRBD1 (5 bases). The CDR3 spans 19 residues. The V end lost 1 base, the J end lost 0 bases, and 16 bases lay between the germline ends. In germline, CDR1 is LGHDT, CDR2 YNNKEL (reference sequence). CDR3 nucleotides: TGTGCCAGCAGCCAAGTCTGGGACCGCGGGAGCTCCTATAATTCACCCCTCCACTTT. Residues: CASSQVWDRGSSYNSPLHF.

The chain links TRBV6-2 or TRBV6-3 to TRBJ1-2, with 9 bases that match TRBD1. Trimming cost V 3 bases and J 8 bases; bases outside gene matches: 7. This CDR3 contains 14 residues. CDR1 and CDR2 (germline): MNHEY, SVGEGT. The CDR3 here is CASSYGQGFYGYTF. CDR3 sequence (DNA): TGTGCCAGCAGTTATGGACAGGGGTTTTACGGCTACACCTTC.

The J gene is TRBJ2-7, the V gene TRBV7-3; 15 bases are a match to TRBD2. This CDR3 region has 18 residues. Germline V gives CDR1 SGHTA, CDR2 FQGTGA. Losses at the gene ends were 5 bases for V and 3 bases for J; bases not matched to a gene: 11. CDR3 sequence reads: CASSPNGLAGGRRYEQYF. The CDR3 nucleotides read TGTGCCAGCAGCCCAAATGGACTAGCGGGGGGGCGGCGCTACGAGCAGTACTTC.

The chain uses TRBV29-1 and TRBJ1-2; 8 nucleotides match TRBD1. Trimming removed 2 bases from V and 2 bases from J; junction bases left unmatched: 7. Germline values: CDR1 SQVTM, CDR2 ANQGSEA. The CDR3 runs 15 residues. This chain's CDR3 is CSVENSGTGNYGYTF. CDR3 nucleotide sequence: TGCAGCGTTGAAAACTCAGGGACAGGCAACTATGGCTACACCTTC.

This clone was seen more than once but under ten times. In DNA form, the CDR3 reads TGTGCCAGCAGCTTAGGTCTGAATAACCTGGAAGAGACCCAGTACTTC. It codes for CASSLGLNNLEETQYF. The chain has TRBV5-8 and TRBJ2-5, with unresolved D. V lost 2 bases and J 3 bases, leaving 17 bases between the germline ends. The CDR3 consists of 16 residues. Per germline, CDR1 SGHTS and CDR2 YDEGEE. The variable domain in full, with the rest retrieved from reference TRBV5-8 and TRBJ2-5, is EAGVTQSPTHLIKTRGQQATLRCSPISGHTSVYWYQQALGLGLQFLLWYDEGEERNRGNFPPRFSGRQFPNYSSELNVNALELEDSALYLCASSLGLNNLEETQYFGPGTRLLVL.

This chain links TRBV6-5 with TRBJ2-5; a weak D match, TRBD1 (6 bases). Per germline, CDR1 MNHEY and CDR2 SVGAGI. The CDR3 is 15 residues long. Deletions cut 0 bases from V and 7 bases from J, with 15 bases between. CDR3 sequence: CASSYSTGPQRTQYF. Written as DNA, the CDR3 is TGTGCCAGCAGTTACTCGACAGGCCCGCAAAGGACCCAGTACTTC.

The chain employs TRBV6-5 and TRBJ2-7, with D tentatively TRBD1 or TRBD2 (5 bases each). The length of the CDR3 is 16 residues. Trimming shortened V by 3 bases and J by 6 bases, and 21 bases separated the two germline ends. Germline CDR1 and CDR2: MNHEY and SVGAGI. CDR3 loop: CASSYLVSAGAGEQYF. Here the CDR3 DNA reads TGTGCCAGCAGTTATTTAGTGTCCGCCGGGGCGGGCGAGCAGTACTTC.